The rows below give T cell receptor beta chains drawn from one sample of a study of cytomegalovirus exposure and HLA in healthy donors. Sequenced by immunoSEQ multiplex PCR; TCRdb stores in-frame clones only, minus some. The repertoire has some 150,000 clones, around 79% of them found once; the top ten carry roughly 2.8%. Sequenced material: PBMCs. These receptors were taken from a male donor in good health and CMV-seronegative. Each CDR3 is given with its conserved first and last residue. A D gene is named only where the DNA matches it firmly. Not all rows give a size; the values are once, few, many and, for expanded clones, a class.

CDR3,D,V,size,J
CASSLRSSYNEQFF,-,TRBV13,once,TRBJ2-1
CASNPGPGVTDTQYF,-,TRBV5-1,-,TRBJ2-3
CASSEILPEQYF,-,TRBV6-1,-,TRBJ2-7
CASSPGQTNTEAFF,TRBD1,TRBV18,-,TRBJ1-1
CASSRTGTGNSPLHF,TRBD1,TRBV18,once,TRBJ1-6
CASSAQGYNEQFF,-,TRBV27,-,TRBJ2-1
CASSLRGQPQHF,-,TRBV13,-,TRBJ1-5
CASSLPGQGANIQYF,TRBD1,TRBV5-4,few,TRBJ2-4
CASSLGLAFETQYF,TRBD2,TRBV6-5,-,TRBJ2-5
CASSLKGQGALGEKLFF,-,TRBV7-2,-,TRBJ1-4
CASSTGSSYNEQFF,-,TRBV19,-,TRBJ2-1
CAWSTMSAHPYGYTF,-,TRBV30,-,TRBJ1-2
CAWRKQGGSSPLHF,-,TRBV30,-,TRBJ1-6
CASSSLTGATVNTEAFF,TRBD1,TRBV5-6,-,TRBJ1-1
CASSRALTGDNEQFF,-,TRBV4-2,-,TRBJ2-1